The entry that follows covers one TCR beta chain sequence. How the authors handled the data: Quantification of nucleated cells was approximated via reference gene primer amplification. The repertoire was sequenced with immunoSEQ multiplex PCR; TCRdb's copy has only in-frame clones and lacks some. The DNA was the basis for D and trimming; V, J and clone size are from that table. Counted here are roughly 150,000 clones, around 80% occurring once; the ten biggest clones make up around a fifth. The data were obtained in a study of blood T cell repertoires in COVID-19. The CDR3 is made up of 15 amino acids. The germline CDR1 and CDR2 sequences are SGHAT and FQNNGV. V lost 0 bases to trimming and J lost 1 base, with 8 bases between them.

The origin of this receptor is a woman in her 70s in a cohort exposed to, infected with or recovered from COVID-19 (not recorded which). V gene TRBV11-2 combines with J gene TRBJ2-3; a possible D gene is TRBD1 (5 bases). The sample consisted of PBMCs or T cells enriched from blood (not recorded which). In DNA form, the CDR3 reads TGTGCCAGCAGCTTAGATACAGGAGGCACAGATACGCAGTATTTT. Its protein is CASSLDTGGTDTQYF.